This T cell receptor (beta chain) is from a study of blood T cell repertoires in COVID-19. Clones were read by immunoSEQ multiplex PCR, and TCRdb kept only the in-frame ones, dropping some. This sample has 35,000 to 40,000 clones, with about 85% found just once. Germline V CDR1 and CDR2: MGHRA, YSYEKL. This CDR3 spans 16 amino acids. With V trimmed by 1 base and J by 14 bases, 15 bases remained unmatched. V gene TRBV4-1 combines with J gene TRBJ1-4, with 8 nucleotides matching TRBD1. The TCR sequence derives from a man in his sixties with COVID-19, enrolled during active disease. Source material: peripheral blood. CDR3 nucleotide sequence: TGCGCCAGCAGCCAAGTAGCAGGACAGGGTGGGATTGCGCTGTTTTTT. Translation gives CASSQVAGQGGIALFF.